Sequencing of this T cell receptor beta chain was carried out in a study of radiation and T cells in renal cell carcinoma. The time point denotes: blood 2 weeks post-SBRT. The sample's treatment: 15 Gy SBRT to primary tumor, nephrectomy 4 weeks later. The method was immunoSEQ multiplex PCR; TCRdb's version includes in-frame clones alone and lacks a portion of them. The sample records about 130,000 clones, roughly four fifths being singletons. The source is a man aged 50-59 years with renal cell carcinoma. This sample comprised blood, obtained from a patient whose treatment included radiotherapy and nephrectomy.

The CDR3 DNA sequence: TGTGCCAGCAGCCTCCGGACAGGGGGCTACACCTTC. It yields the protein CASSLRTGGYTF. The chain carries TRBV28 and TRBJ1-2; 8 bases are shared with TRBD1. The CDR3 contains 12 residues. Germline CDR1 reads MDHEN; CDR2 reads SYDVKM. V dropped 6 bases and J dropped 8; count of bases not matched to a gene: 5.